This record covers a single TCR beta chain. This CDR3 comprises 14 residues. V was pared by 3 bases and J by 4 bases, with 10 bases between. Germline V CDR1 and CDR2: SGHRS, YFSETQ. Original data processing: Nucleated cell number was recorded as an estimate derived from reference gene primer amplification. Data came from immunoSEQ multiplex PCR; TCRdb stores just in-frame clones and leaves some out. Clonal size and the V and J genes are those of that table, whereas D and trimming came from the DNA. The data contain about 33,000 clones, 88% of them seen just once; the ten biggest clones take up around 6.6%. This sample was included in a study of blood T cell repertoires in COVID-19. Study in general: Acute-phase and convalescent COVID-19 samples originated in the United States, Italy and Spain. PBMCs, B-cell-depleted T cells, or T cells provided the cDNA or gDNA that made up the material.

The V and J genes are TRBV5-1 and TRBJ2-2; D is possibly TRBD1 (5 bases). This receptor was identified in a human donor in a cohort sampled during active COVID-19. The sample taken for sequencing was peripheral blood. This CDR3 reads CASSSRQSTGELFF. DNA for the CDR3: TGCGCCAGCAGCTCCCGACAGTCCACCGGGGAGCTGTTTTTT.